This TCR beta chain was identified during a study of blood T cell repertoires in COVID-19. Study-wide context: There were acute and convalescent COVID-19 samples, and they came from the United States, Italy and Spain. Nucleic acid was either cDNA or gDNA, and it came from T cells, B-cell-depleted T cells, or PBMCs.

Germline V gene data show CDR1 as SGHRS and CDR2 as YFSETQ. There are 16 residues in the CDR3. V shed 0 bases, J shed 4 bases, and the junction held 6 bases outside the gene matches. Original processing notes: The authors estimated nucleated cell counts from reference gene primer amplification. Sequencing used immunoSEQ multiplex PCR; TCRdb keeps in-frame clones, though not all of them. V and J calls and clone size are as listed in that table; D and trimming were resolved from the DNA. The table records about 200,000 clones, 82% of them present only once. Sequences were obtained from peripheral blood. The origin of this receptor is a woman aged 35 to 49 with acute or convalescent COVID-19. The chain uses TRBV5-1 and TRBJ2-1, with TRBD2 matching 8 bases. For the CDR3, the DNA is TGCGCCAGCAGCTTGGCCGGGGCGGGAGGATACAATGAGCAGTTCTTC. Its translation: CASSLAGAGGYNEQFF.